This T cell receptor beta chain is from a study of cytomegalovirus exposure and HLA in healthy donors. Study-level points and caveats: Reported results showed that the classifier diagnosed cytomegalovirus status with high specificity and sensitivity. The investigators catalogued 160 or so TCR beta chains as cytomegalovirus-associated.

CDR1 is PRHDT, CDR2 FYEKMQ, per germline (reference sequence). The V gene end was trimmed by 4 bases and the J gene end by 4 bases; junction bases not matched to a gene: 5. CDR3 length: 15 amino acids. As to this clone: The antigen remains undetermined.

Among the 90 to 150 subjects of the validation cohort, separate from the roughly 730-subject first cohort, were the donors. Profiled with immunoSEQ multiplex PCR; TCRdb holds only in-frame clones, not every one. The sample contains 150,000 or so clones, about 83% of which appear only once. The chain carries TRBV13 and TRBJ2-3, with 10 nucleotides matching TRBD1. The sequence was collected from a woman aged 25 to 39 in good health and CMV-seronegative. The sample taken for sequencing was PBMCs. The CDR3 spells CASSYRQGAPDTQYF. As DNA, the CDR3 is TGTGCCAGCAGCTACCGACAGGGGGCTCCAGATACGCAGTATTTT.